Following are 3 T cell receptor beta chains from one sample sequenced in a study of cytomegalovirus exposure and HLA in healthy donors. Both 60 Vbeta primers and 13 Jbeta primers went into the PCR. Clones were read by immunoSEQ multiplex PCR, and TCRdb kept only the in-frame ones, dropping some. The repertoire includes some 200,000 clones, approximately 78% of them detected once, and 2.7% sits in the top ten. Source material: PBMCs. These receptors came from a middle-aged woman in good health and CMV-seronegative.

This clone was observed a handful of times. The CDR3 DNA follows: TGTGCCTCCGGACTGAATTCCGGAGATACGCAGTATTTT. It specifies CASGLNSGDTQYF. This chain joins TRBV27 and TRBJ2-3, with D tentatively TRBD2 (5 bases). Germline CDR1 reads MNHEY; CDR2 reads SMNVEV (reference sequence). The CDR3 is made up of 13 amino acids. V gave up 11 bases and J gave up 5 bases, with 17 bases separating them.

The chain links TRBV28 to TRBJ1-2, with 8 bases fitting TRBD1. With V trimmed by 4 bases and J by 4 bases, 8 bases remained unmatched. CDR3 length equals 15 residues. CDR1 is MDHEN and CDR2 is SYDVKM in the germline V gene. The chain's CDR3 is CASSSDRGGRYGYTF. CDR3 bases: TGTGCCAGCAGTTCTGACAGGGGCGGGCGCTATGGCTACACCTTC.

The chain is built from TRBV9 and TRBJ1-5; 7 nucleotides line up with TRBD1. Germline CDR1 reads SGDLS; CDR2 reads YYNGEE. With 1 base clipped from V and 9 bases from J, the junction kept 7 bases outside the gene matches. This CDR3 has 14 amino acids. CDR3 coding DNA: TGTGCCAGCAGCGTATCGGCAGGGGGGACGCCCCAGCATTTT. It is translated as CASSVSAGGTPQHF.